The rows below give T cell receptor beta chains drawn from one sample of a study of blood T cell repertoires in COVID-19. Libraries were prepared by immunoSEQ multiplex PCR; TCRdb keeps only in-frame clonotypes and omits some of them. Among roughly 250,000 clones listed, over 70% were seen once. Sequencing input: PBMCs or T cells enriched from blood (not recorded which). The receptors derive from a woman aged 40-49 years who had been exposed to COVID-19. Both conserved end residues are part of each CDR3. D genes are given only for firm matches. Rows give clone size only sometimes, using once, few, many, or a class for an expanded clone.

>TRBJ1-1|NA|NA|TRBV6-5
TGTGCCAGCAGTTATTGGCTAGGAGATCACACTGAAGCTTTCTTT
CASSYWLGDHTEAFF
>TRBJ1-1|NA|NA|TRBV11-2
TGTGCCAGCAGCCGAGAACAGGTCGGCACTGAAGCTTTCTTT
CASSREQVGTEAFF
>TRBJ2-1|NA|TRBD2|TRBV15
TGTGCCACCAGCAGAGATCTGACTAGCGGGAGTGAGCAGTTCTTC
CATSRDLTSGSEQFF
>TRBJ2-1|NA|TRBD1|TRBV7-9
TGTGCCAGCGGAAACTCAGGGGGCATAACCAATGAGCAGTTCTTC
CASGNSGGITNEQFF
>TRBJ2-5|NA|TRBD1|TRBV7-6
TGTGCCAGCAGCGATATCGGGGACAGAAATTTACAAGAGACCCAGTACTTC
CASSDIGDRNLQETQYF
>TRBJ2-5|NA|NA|TRBV4-2
TGTGCCAGCAGCCAAGATGGAACAGGGCTGGAGACCCAGTACTTC
CASSQDGTGLETQYF
>TRBJ2-5|NA|TRBD1|TRBV19
TGTGCCAGTAGTATATACCCCAGGGGGCAGGGAGAGACCCAGTACTTC
CASSIYPRGQGETQYF
>TRBJ1-2|NA|TRBD1|TRBV29-1
TGCAGCGATCGGGACAGTAATAACTATGGCTACACCTTC
CSDRDSNNYGYTF
>TRBJ2-1|NA|TRBD2|TRBV6-1
TGTGCCAGCAGTGAGGTAGCGGGGGGTTACAATGAGCAGTTCTTC
CASSEVAGGYNEQFF
>TRBJ1-3|NA|TRBD1|TRBV7-9
TGTGCCAGCAGCTCGCTCCCTCCCGGAAACAGGGGAGGTTCGAACACCATATATTTT
CASSSLPPGNRGGSNTIYF
>TRBJ2-7|NA|TRBD1|TRBV30
TGTGCCTGGTCTGGGGGACAGCGAATCTACGAGCAGTACTTC
CAWSGGQRIYEQYF
>TRBJ2-1|NA|NA|TRBV5-4
TGTGCCAGCAGCTCCGTCGGTCGTCGGGGATCTGAGCAGTTCTTC
CASSSVGRRGSEQFF
>TRBJ2-3|once|NA|TRBV11-3
TGTGCCAGCAGCTTAGAACCGGGAGAGGCAGATACGCAGTATTTT
CASSLEPGEADTQYF
>TRBJ2-1|NA|NA|TRBV5-4
TGTGCCAGCACCCGGGAAGACAATGAGCAGTTCTTC
CASTREDNEQFF
>TRBJ2-4|NA|NA|TRBV3-1/TRBV3-2
TGTGCCAGCAGCCCGTTTGTATTAGCGGAGAAAAACATTCAGTACTTC
CASSPFVLAEKNIQYF
>TRBJ2-5|NA|NA|TRBV7-6
TGTGCCAGCAGCCAAGGGGGGGGGCAGGGCCAAGAGACCCAGTACTTC
CASSQGGGQGQETQYF
>TRBJ2-5|once|TRBD1|TRBV2
TGTGCCAGCAGTTCCGCAGGGGGCGGGGAGACCCAGTACTTC
CASSSAGGGETQYF
>TRBJ1-2|NA|NA|TRBV5-6
TGTGCCAGCAGCTTGCATTTACAGCACTATGGCTACACCTTC
CASSLHLQHYGYTF
>TRBJ1-1|NA|NA|TRBV5-1
TGTGCCAGCAGCTTGACCGGGAACACTGAAGCTTTCTTT
CASSLTGNTEAFF
>TRBJ1-2|NA|NA|TRBV15
TGTGCCACCACCGACAAATACTATGGCTACACCTTC
CATTDKYYGYTF
>TRBJ1-1|NA|NA|TRBV18
TGTGCCAGCTCACCGGGACAACGAACTGAAGCTTTCTTT
CASSPGQRTEAFF
>TRBJ1-2|NA|TRBD1|TRBV9
TGTGCCAGCAGCGGGATACGGGACAGTCCTGTGGGGAGCTACACCTTC
CASSGIRDSPVGSYTF
>TRBJ2-2|NA|TRBD2|TRBV10-3
TGTGCCATCAGATGGACTAGCGACACCGGGGAGCTGTTTTTT
CAIRWTSDTGELFF
>TRBJ2-5|NA|TRBD1|TRBV2
TGTGCCAGCCACGGCCGGACAGGGAACCAAGAGACCCAGTACTTC
CASHGRTGNQETQYF
>TRBJ2-2|once|NA|TRBV28
TGTGCCACCACAGGGACCGGGGAGCTGTTTTTT
CATTGTGELFF
>TRBJ2-4|few|NA|TRBV3-1/TRBV3-2
TGTGCCAGCAGCCGGGCGGGGAACCTAGCCAAAAACATTCAGTACTTC
CASSRAGNLAKNIQYF
>TRBJ1-5|NA|TRBD1|TRBV19
TGTGCGGTGGGACAGGGGTCCGCCTTTAGCAATCAGCCCCAGCATTTT
CAVGQGSAFSNQPQHF
>TRBJ2-2|NA|NA|TRBV7-2
TGTGCCAGCAGCTCGACCACGGGGAACACCGGGGAGCTGTTTTTT
CASSSTTGNTGELFF
>TRBJ2-5|NA|NA|TRBV5-1
TGCGCCAGCAGCTTGGCCCGGCCCGGGGGGACCCAGTACTTC
CASSLARPGGTQYF
>TRBJ1-5|NA|NA|TRBV10-3
TGTGCCATCAGTGAAAGTTCAGGGTTCAATCAGCCCCAGCATTTT
CAISESSGFNQPQHF
>TRBJ1-1|NA|TRBD1|TRBV10-3
TGTGCCATCAGATCAGGGGGCACTGAAGCTTTCTTT
CAIRSGGTEAFF
>TRBJ1-1|NA|NA|TRBV19
TGTGCCAGTAGTATTAGGGCAGGGATAGGGGCTTTGAACACTGAAGCTTTCTTT
CASSIRAGIGALNTEAFF